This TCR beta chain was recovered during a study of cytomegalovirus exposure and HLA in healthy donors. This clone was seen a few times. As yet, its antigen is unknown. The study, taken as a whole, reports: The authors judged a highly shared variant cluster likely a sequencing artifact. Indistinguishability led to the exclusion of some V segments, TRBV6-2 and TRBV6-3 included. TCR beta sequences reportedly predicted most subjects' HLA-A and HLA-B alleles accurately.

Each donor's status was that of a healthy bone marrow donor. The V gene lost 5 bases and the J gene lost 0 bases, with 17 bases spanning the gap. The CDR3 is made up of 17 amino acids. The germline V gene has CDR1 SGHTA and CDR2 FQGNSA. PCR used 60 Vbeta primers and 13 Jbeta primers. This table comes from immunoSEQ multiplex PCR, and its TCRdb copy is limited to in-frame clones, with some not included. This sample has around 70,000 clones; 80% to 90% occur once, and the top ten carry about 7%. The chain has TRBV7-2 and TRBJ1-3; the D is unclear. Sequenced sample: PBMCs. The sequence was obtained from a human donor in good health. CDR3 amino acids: CASSSNSGRSSGNTIYF. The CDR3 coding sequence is TGTGCCAGCAGCAGCAACAGCGGTAGATCCTCTGGAAACACCATATATTTT. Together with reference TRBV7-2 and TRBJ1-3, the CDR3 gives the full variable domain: GAGVSQSPSNKVTEKGKDVELRCDPISGHTALYWYRQSLGQGLEFLIYFQGNSAPDKSGLPSDRFSAERTGGSVSTLTIQRTQQEDSAVYLCASSSNSGRSSGNTIYFGEGSWLTVV.